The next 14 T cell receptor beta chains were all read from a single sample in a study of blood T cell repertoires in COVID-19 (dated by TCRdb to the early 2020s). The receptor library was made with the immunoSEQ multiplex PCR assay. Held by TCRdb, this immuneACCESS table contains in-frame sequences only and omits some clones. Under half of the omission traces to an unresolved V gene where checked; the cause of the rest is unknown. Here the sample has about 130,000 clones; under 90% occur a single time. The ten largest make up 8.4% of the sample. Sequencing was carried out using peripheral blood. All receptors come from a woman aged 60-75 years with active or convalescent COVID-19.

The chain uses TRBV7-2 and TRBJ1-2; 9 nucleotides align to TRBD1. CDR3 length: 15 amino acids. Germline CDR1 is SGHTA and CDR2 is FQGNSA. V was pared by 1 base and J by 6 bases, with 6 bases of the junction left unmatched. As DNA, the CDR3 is TGTGCCAGCAGCTTAGACAGGGGGCGAAGGGATGGCTACACCTTC. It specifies CASSLDRGRRDGYTF.

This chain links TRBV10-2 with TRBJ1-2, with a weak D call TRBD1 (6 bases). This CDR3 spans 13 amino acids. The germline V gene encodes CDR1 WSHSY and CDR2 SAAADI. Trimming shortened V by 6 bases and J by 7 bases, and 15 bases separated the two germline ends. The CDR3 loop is CASSETDSSGYTF. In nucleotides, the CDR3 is TGCGCCAGCAGCGAAACGGACAGTTCTGGCTACACCTTC.

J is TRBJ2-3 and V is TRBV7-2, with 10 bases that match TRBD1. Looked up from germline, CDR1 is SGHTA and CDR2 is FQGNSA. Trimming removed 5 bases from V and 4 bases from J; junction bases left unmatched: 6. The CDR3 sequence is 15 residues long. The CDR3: CASSLQTGGSDTQYF. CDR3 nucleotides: TGTGCCAGCAGCCTCCAGACAGGGGGCTCAGATACGCAGTATTTT.

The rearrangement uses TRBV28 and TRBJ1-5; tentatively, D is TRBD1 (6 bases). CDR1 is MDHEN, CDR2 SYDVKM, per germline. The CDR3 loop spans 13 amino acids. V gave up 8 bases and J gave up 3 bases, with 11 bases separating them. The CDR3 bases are TGTGCCAGCCGGACAGCACTCAATCAGCCCCAGCATTTT. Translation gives CASRTALNQPQHF.

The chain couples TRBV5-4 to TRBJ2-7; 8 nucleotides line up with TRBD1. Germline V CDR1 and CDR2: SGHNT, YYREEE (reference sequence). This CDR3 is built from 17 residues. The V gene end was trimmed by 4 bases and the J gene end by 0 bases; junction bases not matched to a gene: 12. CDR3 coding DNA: TGTGCCAGCAGCGCGAACCCCACAGGGGGAGGCTCCTACGAGCAGTACTTC. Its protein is CASSANPTGGGSYEQYF.

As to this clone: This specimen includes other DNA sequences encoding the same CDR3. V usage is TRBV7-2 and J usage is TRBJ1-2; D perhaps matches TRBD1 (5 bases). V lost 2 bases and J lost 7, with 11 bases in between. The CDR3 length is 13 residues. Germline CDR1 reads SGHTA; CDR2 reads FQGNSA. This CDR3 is CASSLNGGGGYTF. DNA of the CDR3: TGTGCCAGCAGCTTAAATGGGGGGGGTGGCTACACCTTC.

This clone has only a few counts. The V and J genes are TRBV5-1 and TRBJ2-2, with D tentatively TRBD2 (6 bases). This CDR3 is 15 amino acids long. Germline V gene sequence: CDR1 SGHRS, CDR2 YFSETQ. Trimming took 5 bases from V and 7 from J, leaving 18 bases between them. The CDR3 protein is CASSPRGPPGGELFF. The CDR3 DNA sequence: TGCGCCAGCAGTCCGCGGGGCCCTCCAGGCGGGGAGCTGTTTTTT. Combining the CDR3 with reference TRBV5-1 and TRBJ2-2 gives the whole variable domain KAGVTQTPRYLIKTRGQQVTLSCSPISGHRSVSWYQQTPGQGLQFLFEYFSETQRNKGNFPGRFSGRQFSNSRSEMNVSTLELGDSALYLCASSPRGPPGGELFFGEGSRLTVL.

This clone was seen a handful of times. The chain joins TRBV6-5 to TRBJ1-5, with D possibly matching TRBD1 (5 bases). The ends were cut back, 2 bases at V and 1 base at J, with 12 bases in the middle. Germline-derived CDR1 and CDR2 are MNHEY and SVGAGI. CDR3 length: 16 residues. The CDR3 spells CASSYKWGGSNQPQHF. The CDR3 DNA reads TGTGCCAGCAGTTACAAATGGGGGGGGAGCAATCAGCCCCAGCATTTT.

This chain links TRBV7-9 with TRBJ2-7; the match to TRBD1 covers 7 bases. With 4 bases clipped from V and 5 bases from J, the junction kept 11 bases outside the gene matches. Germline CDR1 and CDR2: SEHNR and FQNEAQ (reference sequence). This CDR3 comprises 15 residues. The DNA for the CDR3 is TGTGCCAGCAGCTCCAGCGGACAGGTTGTGGACGAGCAGTACGTC. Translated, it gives CASSSSGQVVDEQYV.

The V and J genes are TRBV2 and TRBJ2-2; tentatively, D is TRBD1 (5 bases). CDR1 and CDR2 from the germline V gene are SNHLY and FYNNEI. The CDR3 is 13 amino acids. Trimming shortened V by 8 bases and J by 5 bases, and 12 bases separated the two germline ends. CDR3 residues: CASRQRDTGELFF. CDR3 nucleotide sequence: TGTGCCAGCCGACAGAGAGATACCGGGGAGCTGTTTTTT.

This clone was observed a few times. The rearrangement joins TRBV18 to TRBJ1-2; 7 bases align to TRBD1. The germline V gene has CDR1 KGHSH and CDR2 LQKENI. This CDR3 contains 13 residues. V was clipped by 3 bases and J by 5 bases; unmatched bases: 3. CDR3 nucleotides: TGTGCCAGCTCACCCGACAGGGAATATGGCTACACCTTC. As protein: CASSPDREYGYTF.

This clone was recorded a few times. The CDR3 loop is CASSLTSGSIDEQFF. CDR3 in DNA: TGTGCCAGCAGTTTAACTAGCGGGAGTATCGATGAGCAGTTCTTC. The chain links TRBV6-2 or TRBV6-3 to TRBJ2-1; 11 nucleotides line up with TRBD2. The ends lost 4 bases at V and 8 bases at J; junction bases unmatched: 7. The CDR3 totals 15 residues. Germline values: CDR1 MNHEY, CDR2 SVGEGT.

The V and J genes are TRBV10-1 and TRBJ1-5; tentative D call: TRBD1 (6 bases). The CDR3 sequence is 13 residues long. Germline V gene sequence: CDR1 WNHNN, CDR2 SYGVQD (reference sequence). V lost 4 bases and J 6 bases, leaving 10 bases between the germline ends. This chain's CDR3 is CASSGGGGQPQHF. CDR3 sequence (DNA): TGCGCCAGCAGTGGAGGGGGTGGTCAGCCCCAGCATTTT.

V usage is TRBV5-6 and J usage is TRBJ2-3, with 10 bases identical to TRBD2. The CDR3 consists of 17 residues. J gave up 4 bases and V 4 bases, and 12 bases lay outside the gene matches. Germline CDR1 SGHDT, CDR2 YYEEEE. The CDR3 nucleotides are TGTGCCAGCAGCCCTGTGTGGCGAGCGGGGGGGGCAGATACGCAGTATTTT. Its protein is CASSPVWRAGGADTQYF.